The T cell receptor (beta chain) described here comes from a study of blood T cell repertoires in COVID-19. Turning to the study itself: PBMCs, B-cell-depleted T cells, or T cells were the source of the cDNA or gDNA that made up the material.

Per the original methods: Cell counts per sample came from amplifying reference gene primers. The table came from immunoSEQ multiplex PCR; TCRdb's copy has only in-frame clones and leaves some out. That table gives V, J and clone size, and the DNA gave D and trimming. The sample includes just over 300,000 clones, more than 75% of them seen just once. V lost 6 bases and J lost 5, with 16 bases in between. Germline V CDR1 and CDR2: LGHDT, YNNKEL (reference sequence). This CDR3 is 14 amino acids long. Participant reports of clinical history set cohort assignment. The V call is TRBV3-1 (or the pseudogene TRBV3-2), the J call TRBJ1-1; D is undetermined. The TCR comes from a man aged 30 to 45 who had recovered from COVID-19. Sequencing was performed on PBMCs or T cells enriched from blood (not recorded which). CDR3 sequence (DNA): TGTGCCAGCAGTAGAGGAGGAGTATCGACTGAAGCTTTCTTT. Its translation: CASSRGGVSTEAFF.